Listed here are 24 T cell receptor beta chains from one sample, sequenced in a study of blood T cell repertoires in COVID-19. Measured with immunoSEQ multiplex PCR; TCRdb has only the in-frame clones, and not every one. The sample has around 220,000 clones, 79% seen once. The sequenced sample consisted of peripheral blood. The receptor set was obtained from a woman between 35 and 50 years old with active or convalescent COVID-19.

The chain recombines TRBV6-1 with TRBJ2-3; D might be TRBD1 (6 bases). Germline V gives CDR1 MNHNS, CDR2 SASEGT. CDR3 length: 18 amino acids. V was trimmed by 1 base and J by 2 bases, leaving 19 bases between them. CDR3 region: CASSEVFFPWGHTDTQYF. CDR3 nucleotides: TGTGCCAGCAGTGAAGTTTTTTTCCCTTGGGGGCACACAGATACGCAGTATTTT.

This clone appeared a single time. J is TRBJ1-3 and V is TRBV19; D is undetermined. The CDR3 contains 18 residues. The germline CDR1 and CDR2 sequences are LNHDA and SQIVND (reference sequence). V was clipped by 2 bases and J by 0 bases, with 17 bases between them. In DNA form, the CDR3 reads TGTGCCAGTAGTATAAGACCAGCGACCTTGGCCTCTGGAAACACCATATATTTT. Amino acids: CASSIRPATLASGNTIYF.

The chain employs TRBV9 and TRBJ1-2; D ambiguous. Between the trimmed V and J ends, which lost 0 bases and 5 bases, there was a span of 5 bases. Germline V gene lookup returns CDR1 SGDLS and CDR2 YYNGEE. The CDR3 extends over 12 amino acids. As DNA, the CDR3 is TGTGCCAGCAGCGTAGACGGGTATGGCTACACCTTC. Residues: CASSVDGYGYTF.

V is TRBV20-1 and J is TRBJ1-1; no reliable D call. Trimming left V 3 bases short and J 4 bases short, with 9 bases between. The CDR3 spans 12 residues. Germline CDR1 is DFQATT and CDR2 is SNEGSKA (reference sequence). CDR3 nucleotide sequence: TGCAGTGCTAGTAGAGGCCTCACTGAAGCTTTCTTT. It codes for CSASRGLTEAFF.

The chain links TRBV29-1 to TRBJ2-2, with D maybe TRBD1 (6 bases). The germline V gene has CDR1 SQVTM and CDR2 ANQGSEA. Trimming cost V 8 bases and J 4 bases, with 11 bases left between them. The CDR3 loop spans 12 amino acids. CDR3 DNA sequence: TGCAGCCAAACAGGGCCCACCGGGGAGCTGTTTTTT. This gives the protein CSQTGPTGELFF.

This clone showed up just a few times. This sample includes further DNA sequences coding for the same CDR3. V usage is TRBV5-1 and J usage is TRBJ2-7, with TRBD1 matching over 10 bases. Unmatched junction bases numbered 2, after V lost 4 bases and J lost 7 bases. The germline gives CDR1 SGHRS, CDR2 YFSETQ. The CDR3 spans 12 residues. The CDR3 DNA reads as TGCGCCAGCAGCCCGGGACAGGGGGAGCAGTACGTC. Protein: CASSPGQGEQYV.

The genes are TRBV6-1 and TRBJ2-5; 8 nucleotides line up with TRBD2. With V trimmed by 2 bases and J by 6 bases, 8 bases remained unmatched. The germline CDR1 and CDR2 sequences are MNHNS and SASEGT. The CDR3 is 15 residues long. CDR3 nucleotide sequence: TGTGCCAGCAGTGAAAACGCGGGGGGAAGAAAGACCCAGTACTTC. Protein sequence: CASSENAGGRKTQYF.

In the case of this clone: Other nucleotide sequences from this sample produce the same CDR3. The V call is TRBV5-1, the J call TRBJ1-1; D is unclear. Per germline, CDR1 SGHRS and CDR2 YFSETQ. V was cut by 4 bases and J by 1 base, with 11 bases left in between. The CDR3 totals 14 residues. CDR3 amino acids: CASSPGWGNTEAFF. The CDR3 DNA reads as TGCGCCAGCAGCCCGGGATGGGGGAACACTGAAGCTTTCTTT.

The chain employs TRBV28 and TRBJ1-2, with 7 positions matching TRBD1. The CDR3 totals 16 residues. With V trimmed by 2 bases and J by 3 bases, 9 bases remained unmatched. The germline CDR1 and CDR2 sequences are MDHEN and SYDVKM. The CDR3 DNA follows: TGTGCCAGCAGTTTAAGATCCGACGGGACAGACTATGGCTACACCTTC. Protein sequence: CASSLRSDGTDYGYTF.

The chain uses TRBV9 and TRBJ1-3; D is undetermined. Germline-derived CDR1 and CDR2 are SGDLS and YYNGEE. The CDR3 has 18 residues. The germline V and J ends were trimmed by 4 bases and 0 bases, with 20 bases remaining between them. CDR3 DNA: TGTGCCAGCAGCCCGAGGCTGGACTTAGGAAACTCTGGAAACACCATATATTTT. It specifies CASSPRLDLGNSGNTIYF.

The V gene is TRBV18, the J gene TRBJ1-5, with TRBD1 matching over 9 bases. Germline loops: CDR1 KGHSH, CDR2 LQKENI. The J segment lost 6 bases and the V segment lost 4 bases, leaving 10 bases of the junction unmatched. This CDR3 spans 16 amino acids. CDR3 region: CASSLYTGGNSQPQHF. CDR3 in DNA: TGTGCCAGCTCACTTTATACAGGGGGCAATTCTCAGCCCCAGCATTTT.

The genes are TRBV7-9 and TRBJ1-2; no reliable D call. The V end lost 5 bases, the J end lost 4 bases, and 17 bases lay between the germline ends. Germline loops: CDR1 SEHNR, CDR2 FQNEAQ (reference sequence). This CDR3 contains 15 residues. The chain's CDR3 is CASSVPEGRSYGYTF. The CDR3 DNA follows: TGTGCCAGCAGCGTACCGGAGGGTAGATCCTATGGCTACACCTTC. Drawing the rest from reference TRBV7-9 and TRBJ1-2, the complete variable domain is DTGVSQNPRHKITKRGQNVTFRCDPISEHNRLYWYRQTLGQGPEFLTYFQNEAQLEKSRLLSDRFSAERPKGSFSTLEIQRTEQGDSAMYLCASSVPEGRSYGYTFGSGTRLTVV.

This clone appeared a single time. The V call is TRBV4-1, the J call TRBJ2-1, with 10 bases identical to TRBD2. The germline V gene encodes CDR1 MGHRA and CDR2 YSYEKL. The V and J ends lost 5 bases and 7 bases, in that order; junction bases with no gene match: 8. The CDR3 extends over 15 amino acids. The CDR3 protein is CASSLSGGALNEQFF. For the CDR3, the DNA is TGCGCCAGCAGCTTAAGCGGGGGGGCACTAAATGAGCAGTTCTTC.

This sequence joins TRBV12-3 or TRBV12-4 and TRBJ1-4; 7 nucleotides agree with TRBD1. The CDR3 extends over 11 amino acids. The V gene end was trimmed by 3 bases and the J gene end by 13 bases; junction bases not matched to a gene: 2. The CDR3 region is CASSLRDRLFF. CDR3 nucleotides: TGTGCCAGCAGTTTGCGGGACAGACTGTTTTTT.

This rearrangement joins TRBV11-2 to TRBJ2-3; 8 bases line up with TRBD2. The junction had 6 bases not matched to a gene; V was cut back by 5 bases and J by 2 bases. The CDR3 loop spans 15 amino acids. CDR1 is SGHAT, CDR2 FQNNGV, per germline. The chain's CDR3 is CASSPVSGVTDTQYF. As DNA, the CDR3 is TGTGCCAGCAGCCCCGTTAGCGGGGTCACAGATACGCAGTATTTT.

The CDR3 DNA reads TGTGCCAGCAGCTCGGTAGGGACTAGCGGCTACAATGAGCAGTTCTTC. It specifies CASSSVGTSGYNEQFF. This sequence joins TRBV11-2 and TRBJ2-1, with TRBD2 matching 11 bases. This CDR3 is built from 16 residues. Germline V gene data show CDR1 as SGHAT and CDR2 as FQNNGV. The J segment lost 3 bases and the V segment lost 4 bases, leaving 5 bases of the junction unmatched.

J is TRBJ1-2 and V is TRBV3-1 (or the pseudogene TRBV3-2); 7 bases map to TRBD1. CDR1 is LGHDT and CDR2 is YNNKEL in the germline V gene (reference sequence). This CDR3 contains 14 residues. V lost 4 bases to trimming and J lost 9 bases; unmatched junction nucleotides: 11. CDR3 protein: CASSLFDRDGSYTF. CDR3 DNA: TGTGCCAGCAGCCTCTTCGACAGGGACGGTAGCTACACCTTC.

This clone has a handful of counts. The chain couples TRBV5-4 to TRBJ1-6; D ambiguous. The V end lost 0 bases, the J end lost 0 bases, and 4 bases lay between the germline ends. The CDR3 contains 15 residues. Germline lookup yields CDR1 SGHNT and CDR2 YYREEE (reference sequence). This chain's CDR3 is CASSLESSYNSPLHF. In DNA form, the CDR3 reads TGTGCCAGCAGCTTGGAGAGCTCCTATAATTCACCCCTCCACTTT. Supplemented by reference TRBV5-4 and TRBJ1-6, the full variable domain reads ETGVTQSPTHLIKTRGQQVTLRCSSQSGHNTVSWYQQALGQGPQFIFQYYREEENGRGNFPPRFSGLQFPNYSSELNVNALELDDSALYLCASSLESSYNSPLHFGNGTRLTVT.

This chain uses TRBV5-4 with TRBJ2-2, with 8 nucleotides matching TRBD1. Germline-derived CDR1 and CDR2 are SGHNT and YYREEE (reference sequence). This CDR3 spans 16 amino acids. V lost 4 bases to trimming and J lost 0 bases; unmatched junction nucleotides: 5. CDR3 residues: CASSQGQAPNTGELFF. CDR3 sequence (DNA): TGTGCCAGCAGCCAGGGACAGGCCCCGAACACCGGGGAGCTGTTTTTT.

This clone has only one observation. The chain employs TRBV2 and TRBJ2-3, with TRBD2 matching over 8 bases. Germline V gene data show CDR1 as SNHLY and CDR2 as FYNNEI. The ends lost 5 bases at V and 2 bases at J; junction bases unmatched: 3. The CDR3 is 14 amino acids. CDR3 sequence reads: CASSTSGNTDTQYF. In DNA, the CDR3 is TGTGCCAGCAGTACTAGCGGAAACACAGATACGCAGTATTTT.

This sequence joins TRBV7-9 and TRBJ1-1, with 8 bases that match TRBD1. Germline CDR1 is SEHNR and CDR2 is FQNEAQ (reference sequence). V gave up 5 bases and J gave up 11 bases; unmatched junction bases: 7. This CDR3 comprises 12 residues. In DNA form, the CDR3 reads TGTGCCAGCAGCAGAGGACAGGGACCGGCTTTCTTT. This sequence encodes CASSRGQGPAFF.

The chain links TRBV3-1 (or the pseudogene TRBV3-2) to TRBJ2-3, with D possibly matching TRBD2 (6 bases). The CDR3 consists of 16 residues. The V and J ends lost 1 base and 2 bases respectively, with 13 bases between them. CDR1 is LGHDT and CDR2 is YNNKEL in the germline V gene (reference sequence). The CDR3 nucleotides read TGTGCCAGCAGCCAAGCAGGCGGGGCCCTCACAGATACGCAGTATTTT. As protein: CASSQAGGALTDTQYF.

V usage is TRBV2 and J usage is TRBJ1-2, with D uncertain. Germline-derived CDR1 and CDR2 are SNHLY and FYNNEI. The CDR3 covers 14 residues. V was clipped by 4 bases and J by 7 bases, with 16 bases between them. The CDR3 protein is CASSAAGPYGGYTF. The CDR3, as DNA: TGTGCCAGCAGTGCGGCGGGCCCCTACGGTGGCTACACCTTC.

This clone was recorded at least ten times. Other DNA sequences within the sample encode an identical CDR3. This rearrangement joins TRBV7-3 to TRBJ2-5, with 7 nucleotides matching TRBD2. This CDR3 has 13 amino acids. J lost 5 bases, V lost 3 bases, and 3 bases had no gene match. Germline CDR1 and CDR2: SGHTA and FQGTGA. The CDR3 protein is CASSFREGETQYF. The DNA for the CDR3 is TGTGCCAGCAGCTTCAGGGAGGGGGAGACCCAGTACTTC.